Listed below are T cell receptor beta chains from one sample, sequenced in a study of shared clonotypes between healthy human individuals. TCRdb's table, derived via immunoSEQ multiplex PCR, lists solely in-frame clones and lacks some. Seen here are about 1.5 million clones, 95% to 99% observed once, and the top ten hold around 0.47%. The sequenced sample consisted of naive CD4+ T cells sorted from blood. The receptor set was obtained from a man between 25 and 39 years old in good health. Each CDR3 is given with its conserved first and last residue. A D gene is named only where the DNA matches it firmly. Rows may omit the clone size; those that give it use once, few, many or a size class.

>TRBV19|-|-|TRBJ2-1
CASSIQESPYNEQFF
TGTGCCAGTAGTATACAGGAGAGCCCCTACAATGAGCAGTTCTTC
>TRBV7-9|-|TRBD1|TRBJ2-2
CASSFDRALPGELFF
TGTGCCAGCAGCTTCGACAGGGCTTTACCCGGGGAGCTGTTTTTT
>TRBV27|-|-|TRBJ1-5
CASSNPAGGPQHF
TGTGCCAGCAGCAACCCTGCGGGGGGGCCCCAGCATTTT
>TRBV27|once|-|TRBJ2-7
CASGKGKIPNEQYF
TGTGCCAGCGGGAAGGGGAAGATCCCCAACGAGCAGTACTTC
>TRBV5-1|once|-|TRBJ1-1
CASSLTQLNTEAFF
TGCGCCAGCAGCCTTACCCAATTGAACACTGAAGCTTTCTTT
>TRBV10-3|once|-|TRBJ1-2
CAISGDYGYTF
TGTGCCATCAGTGGGGACTATGGCTACACCTTC
>TRBV7-9|-|TRBD1|TRBJ2-2
CASSRGTGGERRTGELFF
TGTGCCAGCAGCCGTGGGACAGGGGGCGAGAGGCGGACCGGGGAGCTGTTTTTT
>TRBV9|-|-|TRBJ1-1
CASSVVVEPTEAFF
TGTGCCAGCAGCGTAGTAGTTGAGCCGACTGAAGCTTTCTTT
>TRBV7-2|-|TRBD2|TRBJ2-1
CASSLRDLLAGVSYNEQFF
TGTGCCAGCAGCTTAAGGGACTTACTAGCGGGAGTCTCCTACAATGAGCAGTTCTTC
>TRBV7-9|-|-|TRBJ2-5
CASRGETQYF
TGTGCCAGCAGAGGAGAGACCCAGTACTTC
>TRBV7-9|-|-|TRBJ2-5
CASSVNRVPQETQYF
TGTGCCAGCAGCGTAAACAGGGTTCCCCAAGAGACCCAGTACTTC
>TRBV30|-|-|TRBJ1-4
CAWNWAATNEKLFF
TGTGCCTGGAACTGGGCAGCCACGAATGAAAAACTGTTTTTT
>TRBV6-1|-|TRBD1|TRBJ2-7
CASSEAGTGYYEQYF
TGTGCCAGCAGTGAAGCCGGGACAGGATACTACGAGCAGTACTTC
>TRBV5-1|-|-|TRBJ2-1
CASSSTNEQFF
TGCGCCAGCAGCTCTACAAATGAGCAGTTCTTC
>TRBV6-1|once|-|TRBJ2-7
CASRPGQRGNEQYF
TGTGCCAGCAGACCGGGACAGCGGGGGAACGAGCAGTACTTC
>TRBV18|-|TRBD1|TRBJ2-1
CASSPRTGRDEQFF
TGTGCCAGCTCGCCCCGGACAGGTCGCGATGAGCAGTTCTTC
>TRBV6-6|-|-|TRBJ2-1
CASRTGVGTSNNEQFF
TGTGCCAGCAGAACGGGAGTAGGGACTTCCAACAATGAGCAGTTCTTC
>TRBV28|-|TRBD2|TRBJ2-3
CASSLQLAGGTDTQYF
TGTGCCAGCAGTTTACAACTAGCGGGAGGCACAGATACGCAGTATTTT
>TRBV5-1|-|TRBD2|TRBJ2-1
CASSSPSGHNEQFF
TGCGCCAGCAGCTCCCCTAGCGGTCACAATGAGCAGTTCTTC
>TRBV5-1|once|TRBD2|TRBJ2-1
CASRLTSGRNNEQFF
TGCGCCAGCAGGTTGACTAGCGGGAGAAACAATGAGCAGTTCTTC
>TRBV9|-|-|TRBJ2-1
CASSVGLGSHNEQFF
TGTGCCAGCAGCGTAGGTCTCGGGTCCCACAATGAGCAGTTCTTC
>TRBV6-6|-|-|TRBJ2-1
CASSYSHEQFF
TGTGCCAGCAGTTACTCCCATGAGCAGTTCTTC
>TRBV10-1|-|-|TRBJ2-2
CASSAVRGTGELFF
TGCGCCAGCAGTGCCGTTAGAGGGACCGGGGAGCTGTTTTTT
>TRBV6-1|few|-|TRBJ1-1
CASAAGFDTEAFF
TGTGCCAGCGCCGCAGGGTTTGACACTGAAGCTTTCTTT
>TRBV6-5|-|TRBD1|TRBJ2-4
CASRPTGENIQYF
TGTGCCAGCAGACCGACAGGGGAAAACATTCAGTACTTC
>TRBV28|-|-|TRBJ2-7
CASSFLAPYEQYF
TGTGCCAGCAGTTTCCTGGCGCCCTACGAGCAGTACTTC
>TRBV4-1|-|-|TRBJ1-1
CASSKLDSYTEAFF
TGCGCCAGCAGCAAGCTTGACAGCTACACTGAAGCTTTCTTT
>TRBV7-9|-|-|TRBJ2-1
CASSLTGSYNEQFF
TGTGCCAGCAGCTTAACAGGGTCCTACAATGAGCAGTTCTTC
>TRBV10-3|-|-|TRBJ2-7
CAISERSYEQYF
TGTGCCATCAGTGAGAGATCCTACGAGCAGTACTTC
>TRBV6-1|-|-|TRBJ1-1
CASNRVSEAFF
TGTGCCAGCAACCGGGTCTCTGAAGCTTTCTTT
>TRBV10-1|-|TRBD2|TRBJ2-7
CASSWGLAGGPGYEQYF
TGCGCCAGCAGCTGGGGACTAGCGGGAGGGCCTGGCTACGAGCAGTACTTC
>TRBV5-6|-|TRBD2|TRBJ2-1
CASSAGTTRYNEQFF
TGTGCCAGCAGCGCCGGGACTACCCGTTACAATGAGCAGTTCTTC
>TRBV28|-|-|TRBJ2-1
CASRPGGSYNEQFF
TGTGCCAGCAGGCCAGGAGGTTCCTACAATGAGCAGTTCTTC
>TRBV19|-|TRBD1|TRBJ2-7
CASSVPGQWSEQYF
TGTGCCAGTAGTGTGCCGGGACAGTGGTCAGAGCAGTACTTC
>TRBV5-4|-|-|TRBJ2-7
CASSLDLRVRGSEQYF
TGTGCCAGCAGCCTGGACCTCAGAGTACGAGGTAGCGAGCAGTACTTC
>TRBV28|-|-|TRBJ1-4
CASSLSPARANEKLFF
TGTGCCAGCAGTTTATCTCCAGCGAGGGCTAATGAAAAACTGTTTTTT
>TRBV5-4|-|-|TRBJ1-5
CASSAYSGPQHF
TGTGCCAGCAGCGCCTACAGTGGGCCCCAGCATTTT
>TRBV5-1|-|-|TRBJ2-1
CASSLKDHYNEQFF
TGCGCCAGCAGCTTGAAAGACCACTACAATGAGCAGTTCTTC
>TRBV12-5|-|-|TRBJ2-3
CASGSGFTDTQYF
TGTGCTAGTGGTTCCGGGTTCACAGATACGCAGTATTTT